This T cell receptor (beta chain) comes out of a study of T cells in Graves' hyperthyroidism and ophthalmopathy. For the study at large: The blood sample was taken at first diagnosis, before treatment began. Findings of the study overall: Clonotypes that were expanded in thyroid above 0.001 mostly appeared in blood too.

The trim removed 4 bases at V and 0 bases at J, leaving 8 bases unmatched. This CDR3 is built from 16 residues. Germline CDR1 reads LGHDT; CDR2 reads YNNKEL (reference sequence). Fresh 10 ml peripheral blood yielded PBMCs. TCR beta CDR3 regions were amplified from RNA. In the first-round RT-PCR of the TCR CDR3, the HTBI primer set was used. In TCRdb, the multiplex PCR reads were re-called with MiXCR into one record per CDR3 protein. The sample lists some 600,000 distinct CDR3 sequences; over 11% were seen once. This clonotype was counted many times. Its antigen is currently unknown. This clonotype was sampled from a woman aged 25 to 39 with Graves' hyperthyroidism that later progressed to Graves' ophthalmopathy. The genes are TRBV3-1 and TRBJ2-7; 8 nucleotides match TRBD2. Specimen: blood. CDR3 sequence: CASSRDRAGASYEQYF. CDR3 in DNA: TGTGCCAGCAGCCGAGATCGAGCGGGGGCCTCCTACGAGCAGTACTTC.